This record covers a single T cell receptor beta chain. CDR1 is LGHNA, CDR2 YNFKEQ, per germline. The CDR3 is 12 residues long. Trimming took 8 bases from V and 14 from J, leaving 16 bases between them. These data belong to a study of T cell responses to AZD1222 COVID-19 vaccine. The method was immunoSEQ multiplex PCR; TCRdb's version includes in-frame clones alone and lacks a portion of them. The data show 110,000 or so clones, with just over 85% seen just once and approximately 15% held by the top ten. The chain carries TRBV4-2 and TRBJ1-6, with D unclear. The TCR was taken from an adult who received the AZD1222 COVID-19 vaccine. Here the sequenced sample was peripheral blood, taken 28 days after the second AZD1222 dose. This CDR3 is CASGRAIRALHF. For the CDR3, the DNA is TGTGCCAGCGGGCGGGCCATAAGGGCCCTCCACTTT.